One and the same sample provided the 16 T cell receptor beta chains below, sequenced in a study of blood T cell repertoires in COVID-19. Libraries were prepared by immunoSEQ multiplex PCR; TCRdb keeps only in-frame clonotypes and omits some of them. This repertoire shows around 200,000 clones, 70% to 80% found once; its top ten account for around 5.4%. Sample: peripheral blood. These receptors all come from a woman between 40 and 55 years old with COVID-19, enrolled during active disease.

V usage is TRBV6-4 and J usage is TRBJ2-3; D unresolved. Germline CDR1 and CDR2: MRHNA and SNTAGT. This CDR3 has 13 residues. The ends were cut back, 8 bases at V and 0 bases at J, with 9 bases in the middle. The CDR3 is CASALGSTDTQYF. The DNA of the CDR3 is TGTGCCAGCGCCCTGGGCAGCACAGATACGCAGTATTTT.

The chain uses TRBV12-3 or TRBV12-4 and TRBJ1-1, with D unclear. Trimming took off 1 base at V and 11 bases at J, with 8 bases between the two ends. The CDR3 totals 11 residues. The CDR3 spells CASSLGPGAFF. The CDR3 DNA reads as TGTGCCAGCAGTTTAGGCCCGGGGGCTTTCTTT.

This chain connects TRBV7-9 to TRBJ2-5; possible D gene TRBD1, 5 bases. This CDR3 region has 13 residues. The V and J ends lost 4 bases and 3 bases respectively, with 9 bases between them. Germline assignment: CDR1 SEHNR and CDR2 FQNEAQ (reference sequence). CDR3 DNA: TGTGCCAGCAGCTCCGACAGAGAAGAGACCCAGTACTTC. Translating it yields CASSSDREETQYF.

CDR3 loop: CAISERTGPYNEQFF. CDR3 DNA: TGTGCCATCAGTGAGAGGACAGGGCCCTACAATGAGCAGTTCTTC. The chain employs TRBV10-3 and TRBJ2-1, with TRBD1 matching 8 bases. From germline, CDR1 is ENHRY and CDR2 SYGVKD. The J segment lost 2 bases and the V segment lost 2 bases, leaving 2 bases of the junction unmatched. The CDR3 is 15 residues long.

This clone has only one observation. The chain is built from TRBV6-5 and TRBJ2-5; 7 bases align to TRBD1. The V segment lost 5 bases and the J segment 7 bases; nucleotides outside the gene matches: 10. The CDR3 loop spans 14 amino acids. Germline loops: CDR1 MNHEY, CDR2 SVGAGI. The CDR3 loop is CASSLDRSHWTQYF. In DNA form, the CDR3 reads TGTGCCAGCAGTCTGGACAGGAGCCATTGGACCCAGTACTTC.

The chain links TRBV9 to TRBJ2-4, with TRBD1 identical over 7 bases. CDR3 length: 14 residues. Germline V CDR1 and CDR2: SGDLS, YYNGEE. Trimming at V came to 3 bases and at J to 10 bases, leaving 10 bases not matched to a gene. The CDR3 protein is CASSASGTDPIQYF. The CDR3 nucleotides read TGTGCCAGCAGCGCATCCGGGACAGACCCTATTCAGTACTTC.

The chain has TRBV5-5 and TRBJ1-2, with 7 bases identical to TRBD1. Germline V gives CDR1 SGHKS, CDR2 YYEKEE (reference sequence). V shed 5 bases, J shed 8 bases, and the junction held 6 bases outside the gene matches. The CDR3 has 12 amino acids. CDR3 loop: CASRDGQEGYTF. For the CDR3, the DNA is TGTGCCAGCAGGGATGGACAGGAGGGCTACACCTTC.

This chain uses TRBV30 with TRBJ1-4, with D maybe TRBD1 (5 bases). The germline V gene has CDR1 GTSNPN and CDR2 SVGIG (reference sequence). This CDR3 region has 14 residues. V gave up 3 bases and J gave up 6 bases, with 14 bases separating them. CDR3: CAWSGGGFYEKLFF. Written as DNA, the CDR3 is TGTGCCTGGAGCGGGGGGGGATTTTATGAAAAACTGTTTTTT. The entire variable domain, with the rest obtained from reference TRBV30 and TRBJ1-4, is as follows: SQTIHQWPATLVQPVGSPLSLECTVEGTSNPNLYWYRQAAGRGLQLLFYSVGIGQISSEVPQNLSASRPQDRQFILSSKKLLLSDSGFYLCAWSGGGFYEKLFFGSGTQLSVL.

V is TRBV27 and J is TRBJ2-7, with a tentative D call TRBD2 (5 bases). Trimming removed 2 bases from V and 3 bases from J, with 11 bases in between. CDR3 length: 14 amino acids. CDR1 is MNHEY and CDR2 is SMNVEV in the germline V gene (reference sequence). CDR3 region: CASSLADGGYEQYF. The CDR3 DNA is TGTGCCAGCAGTTTAGCGGACGGAGGCTACGAGCAGTACTTC.

The rearrangement links TRBV4-1 to TRBJ1-1; maybe TRBD1 (5 bases). Germline CDR1 is MGHRA and CDR2 is YSYEKL. This CDR3 has 16 amino acids. Between the trimmed V and J ends, which lost 0 bases and 4 bases, there was a span of 15 bases. CDR3 protein: CASSQDEGRGGTEAFF. The CDR3 nucleotides read TGCGCCAGCAGCCAAGATGAAGGTCGGGGGGGCACTGAAGCTTTCTTT.

V is TRBV4-1 and J is TRBJ2-7; D is unresolved. V shed 1 base and J shed 2 bases, with 6 bases lying between them. Germline V lookup: CDR1 MGHRA, CDR2 YSYEKL. The CDR3 covers 13 residues. CDR3 sequence reads: CASSQGQAYEQYF. The CDR3, as DNA: TGCGCCAGCAGCCAAGGGCAGGCCTACGAGCAGTACTTC.

At least ten counts were recorded for this clone. This chain connects TRBV7-8 to TRBJ2-7; 7 positions match TRBD1. V shed 1 base and J 3 bases; nucleotides not matched to a gene: 3. The CDR3 totals 14 residues. CDR1 is SGHVS, CDR2 FQNEAQ, per germline. The CDR3 sequence: CASSLVDRYYEQYF. The CDR3, as DNA: TGTGCCAGCAGCTTAGTGGACAGGTACTACGAGCAGTACTTC.

J is TRBJ1-2 and V is TRBV18; D perhaps matches TRBD1 (6 bases). Between the trimmed V and J ends, which lost 4 bases and 0 bases, there was a span of 9 bases. CDR1 KGHSH and CDR2 LQKENI come from the germline V gene. The CDR3 consists of 14 residues. CDR3 protein: CASSQDRANYGYTF. The CDR3 region has the DNA TGTGCCAGCTCACAGGACAGAGCTAACTATGGCTACACCTTC.

The rearrangement links TRBV9 to TRBJ2-2; TRBD2 agrees at 8 bases. The CDR3 has 15 residues. The V gene end was trimmed by 4 bases and the J gene end by 2 bases; junction bases not matched to a gene: 4. Germline CDR1 reads SGDLS; CDR2 reads YYNGEE. CDR3 sequence: CASSPGLANTGELFF. The DNA for the CDR3 is TGTGCCAGCAGCCCCGGACTAGCCAACACCGGGGAGCTGTTTTTT.

This rearrangement joins TRBV19 to TRBJ1-3, with TRBD1 matching 8 bases. From germline, CDR1 is LNHDA and CDR2 SQIVND (reference sequence). J was trimmed by 4 bases and V by 7 bases; bases with no gene match: 6. The CDR3 length is 14 residues. The CDR3 reads CASTGTGRGNTIYF. CDR3 sequence (DNA): TGTGCCAGTACCGGGACAGGCCGCGGAAACACCATATATTTT.

This clone occurred once. This chain joins TRBV4-1 and TRBJ2-1; 12 bases agree with TRBD2. The CDR3 totals 20 residues. With 1 base clipped from V and 0 bases from J, the junction kept 10 bases outside the gene matches. Germline CDR1 and CDR2: MGHRA and YSYEKL. CDR3 nucleotide sequence: TGCGCCAGCAGCCAAGGGGAACCCCTAGCGGGAGGGAGCTCCTACAATGAGCAGTTCTTC. Translation: CASSQGEPLAGGSSYNEQFF.